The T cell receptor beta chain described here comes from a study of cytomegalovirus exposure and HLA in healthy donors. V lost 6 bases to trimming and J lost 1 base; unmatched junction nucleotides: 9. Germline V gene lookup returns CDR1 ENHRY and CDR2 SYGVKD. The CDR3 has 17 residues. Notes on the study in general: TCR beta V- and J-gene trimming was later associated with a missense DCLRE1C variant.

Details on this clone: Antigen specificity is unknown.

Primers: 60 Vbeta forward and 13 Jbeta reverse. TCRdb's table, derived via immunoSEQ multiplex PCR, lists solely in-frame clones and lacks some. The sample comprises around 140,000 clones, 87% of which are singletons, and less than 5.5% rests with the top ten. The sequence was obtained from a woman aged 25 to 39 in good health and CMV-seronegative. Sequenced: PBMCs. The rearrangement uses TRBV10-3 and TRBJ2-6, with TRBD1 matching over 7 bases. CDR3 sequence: CAISRQGRGSGANVLTF. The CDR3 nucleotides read TGTGCCATCAGCCGACAGGGAAGGGGGTCTGGGGCCAACGTCCTGACTTTC.